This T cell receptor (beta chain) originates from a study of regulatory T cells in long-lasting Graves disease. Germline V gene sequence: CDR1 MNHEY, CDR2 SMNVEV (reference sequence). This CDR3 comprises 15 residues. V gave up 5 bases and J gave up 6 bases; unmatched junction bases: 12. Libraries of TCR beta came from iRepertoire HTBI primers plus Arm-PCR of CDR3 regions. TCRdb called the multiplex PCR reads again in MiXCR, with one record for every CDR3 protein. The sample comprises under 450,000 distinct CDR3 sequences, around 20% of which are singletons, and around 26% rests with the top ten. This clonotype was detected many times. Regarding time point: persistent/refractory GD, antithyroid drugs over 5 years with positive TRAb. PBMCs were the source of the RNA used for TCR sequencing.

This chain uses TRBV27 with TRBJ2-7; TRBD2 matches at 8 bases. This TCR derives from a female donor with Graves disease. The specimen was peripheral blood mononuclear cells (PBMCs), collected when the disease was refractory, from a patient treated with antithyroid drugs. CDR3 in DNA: TGTGCCAGCAGTCCCGGGGGTAGCGGGATCTTCGAGCAGTACTTC. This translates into CASSPGGSGIFEQYF.